These 19 T cell receptor beta chains originate from one sample sequenced in a study of blood T cell repertoires in COVID-19. The data were produced by immunoSEQ multiplex PCR, yet TCRdb's version contains in-frame clones alone and is incomplete. Seen here are approximately 340,000 clones, 87% observed once, and the top ten hold more than 7.5%. The sequenced material came from peripheral blood. Receptors originate from a young man with COVID-19, enrolled during active disease.

V and J are TRBV6-5 and TRBJ1-6; no firm D call. Germline V gene data show CDR1 as MNHEY and CDR2 as SVGAGI. This CDR3 comprises 14 residues. V lost 3 bases, J lost 9 bases, and 12 bases lay in between. This chain's CDR3 is CASSYNQRRSPLHF. The DNA for the CDR3 is TGTGCCAGCAGTTATAACCAGCGTCGTTCACCCCTCCACTTT.

Here the CDR3 reads CAWSTRLGEQYF. The CDR3, as DNA: TGTGCCTGGTCGACTCGGTTGGGCGAGCAGTACTTC. The chain uses TRBV30 and TRBJ2-7; no clear D gene. The length of the CDR3 is 12 residues. The V and J ends lost 5 bases and 6 bases respectively, with 14 bases between them. Germline V lookup: CDR1 GTSNPN, CDR2 SVGIG (reference sequence).

The chain recombines TRBV24-1 with TRBJ2-3, with 10 bases lining up with TRBD1. The germline V gene encodes CDR1 KGHDR and CDR2 SFDVKD. The V segment lost 2 bases and the J segment 6 bases; nucleotides outside the gene matches: 10. This CDR3 has 17 residues. The CDR3 coding sequence is TGTGCCACCAGTGATTCCGGGACAGGGGAGGTTACGGATACGCAGTATTTT. Protein sequence: CATSDSGTGEVTDTQYF.

The rearrangement joins TRBV21-1 to TRBJ2-3; the D segment call TRBD2 is taken from the table without a DNA check. TRBV21-1 is a pseudogene. The CDR3 totals 19 residues. DNA for the CDR3: TGTGCCAGCAGCAGGATGGGGTTTAGCGGGGGCCTGCATGAAGATACGCAGTATTTT. Translated, it gives CASSRMGFSGGLHEDTQYF.

The chain combines TRBV2 with TRBJ2-2, with D maybe TRBD2 (5 bases). Germline lookup yields CDR1 SNHLY and CDR2 FYNNEI. The V end lost 8 bases, the J end lost 2 bases, and 12 bases lay between the germline ends. The CDR3 runs to 14 residues. The CDR3 coding sequence is TGTGCCAGCGGAGGTTTATATAACACCGGGGAGCTGTTTTTT. Encoded protein: CASGGLYNTGELFF.

V is TRBV27 and J is TRBJ2-1; 7 nucleotides align to TRBD2. Germline values: CDR1 MNHEY, CDR2 SMNVEV (reference sequence). With V trimmed by 0 bases and J by 8 bases, 7 bases remained unmatched. CDR3 length: 15 residues. This chain's CDR3 is CASSLSGRGAHEQFF. The CDR3 coding sequence is TGTGCCAGCAGTTTATCTGGGAGGGGAGCACATGAGCAGTTCTTC.

This clone was recorded once. The chain combines TRBV7-2 with TRBJ2-2; 7 bases fit TRBD1. The length of the CDR3 is 18 residues. Germline values: CDR1 SGHTA, CDR2 FQGNSA. V gave up 4 bases and J gave up 13 bases; unmatched junction bases: 24. The CDR3 DNA is TGTGCCAGCAGCTCAAGGAGAGAAGCACTAACAGGGGCTAGAGGGCTGTTTTTT. This translates into CASSSRREALTGARGLFF.

This clone was seen just once. The rearrangement links TRBV21-1 to TRBJ2-2; whether TRBD1, the table's D call, matches the DNA was not checked. TRBV21-1 has pseudogene status. The CDR3 contains 21 residues. Written as DNA, the CDR3 is TGTGCCAGCACCCCCGGGGGAGGACAGGGGGCGGGCGAAGCGAACACCGGGGAGCTGTTTTTT. This gives the protein CASTPGGGQGAGEANTGELFF.

This clone has a handful of counts. CDR3 protein: CASSADGGVGRLVTQYF. For the CDR3, the DNA is TGTGCCAGCAGCGCCGACGGTGGGGTGGGGCGTCTTGTAACCCAGTACTTC. This rearrangement joins TRBV2 to TRBJ2-5; possible D gene TRBD1, 5 bases. From germline, CDR1 is SNHLY and CDR2 FYNNEI. Trimming removed 6 bases at V and 8 bases at J, with 28 bases between. This CDR3 region has 17 residues.

This chain joins TRBV3-1 (or the pseudogene TRBV3-2) and TRBJ1-4; D is perhaps TRBD1 (5 bases). The V and J ends lost 4 bases and 2 bases respectively, with 11 bases between them. CDR1 and CDR2 (germline): LGHDT, YNNKEL (reference sequence). This CDR3 has 15 amino acids. CDR3 residues: CASSRKTATNEKLFF. CDR3 in DNA: TGTGCCAGCAGCCGAAAGACAGCGACTAATGAAAAACTGTTTTTT.

The rearrangement joins TRBV19 to TRBJ2-1, with D uncertain. CDR1 LNHDA and CDR2 SQIVND come from the germline V gene (reference sequence). The V end was cut by 7 bases, the J end by 0 bases, with 16 bases between. The CDR3 has 16 amino acids. CDR3 DNA sequence: TGTGCCAGTAAAAGCGCAGATCTTAGCTCCTACAATGAGCAGTTCTTC. This translates into CASKSADLSSYNEQFF. Looking up the rest from reference TRBV19 and TRBJ2-1 gives the full variable domain: DGGITQSPKYLFRKEGQNVTLSCEQNLNHDAMYWYRQDPGQGLRLIYYSQIVNDFQKGDIAEGYSVSREKKESFPLTVTSAQKNPTAFYLCASKSADLSSYNEQFFGPGTRLTVL.

The chain uses TRBV5-1 and TRBJ2-1; D perhaps matches TRBD2 (5 bases). This CDR3 is 13 amino acids long. V was pared by 5 bases and J by 5 bases, with 11 bases between. CDR1 is SGHRS, CDR2 YFSETQ, per germline. This CDR3 reads CASRDLLNNEQFF. The CDR3, as DNA: TGCGCCAGCAGGGACTTGCTCAACAATGAGCAGTTCTTC.

The chain carries TRBV7-8 and TRBJ2-3; TRBD2 agrees at 13 bases. The CDR3 is 17 residues long. V lost 4 bases and J lost 4; bases outside the gene matches: 8. The germline CDR1 and CDR2 sequences are SGHVS and FQNEAQ. The CDR3 DNA sequence: TGTGCCAGCAGCTGGTGGACTAGCGGGGGAATTGCAGATACGCAGTATTTT. This sequence encodes CASSWWTSGGIADTQYF.

This chain uses TRBV7-9 with TRBJ2-5, with D possibly TRBD1 on 6 matching bases. From germline, CDR1 is SEHNR and CDR2 FQNEAQ (reference sequence). The CDR3 extends over 13 amino acids. Trimming took 5 bases from V and 3 from J, leaving 10 bases between them. The CDR3 DNA follows: TGTGCCAGCAGCCCCAGGACAGAAGAGACCCAGTACTTC. This translates into CASSPRTEETQYF.

J is TRBJ2-7 and V is TRBV7-3; 13 positions match TRBD2. V gave up 5 bases and J gave up 6 bases; unmatched junction bases: 4. CDR1 and CDR2 (germline): SGHTA, FQGTGA. The CDR3 runs to 14 residues. The CDR3 sequence: CASSVGLAGVEQYF. CDR3 in DNA: TGTGCCAGCAGCGTCGGACTAGCGGGAGTCGAGCAGTACTTC.

This chain joins TRBV11-2 and TRBJ2-7; D unclear. Germline CDR1 is SGHAT and CDR2 is FQNNGV. There are 13 residues in the CDR3. V shed 3 bases and J shed 0 bases, with 6 bases lying between them. CDR3 coding DNA: TGTGCCAGCAGCTTGGGCAGCTCCTACGAGCAGTACTTC. Amino acid sequence: CASSLGSSYEQYF. The complete variable domain, with remaining parts taken from reference TRBV11-2 and TRBJ2-7, reads EAGVAQSPRYKIIEKRQSVAFWCNPISGHATLYWYQQILGQGPKLLIQFQNNGVVDDSQLPKDRFSAERLKGVDSTLKIQPAKLEDSAVYLCASSLGSSYEQYFGPGTRLTVT.

The V gene is TRBV4-3, the J gene TRBJ2-3; TRBD2 matches 11 bases. V shed 0 bases, J shed 1 base, and the junction held 9 bases outside the gene matches. Germline assignment: CDR1 LGHNA and CDR2 YSLEER. CDR3 length equals 19 residues. Here the CDR3 DNA reads TGCGCCAGCAGCCAAGATCGCGGTAGCGGGGGGGCCGGCACAGATACGCAGTATTTT. It is translated as CASSQDRGSGGAGTDTQYF.

The V call is TRBV5-6, the J call TRBJ2-5; 13 nucleotides agree with TRBD2. CDR3 length equals 18 residues. Germline trimming cut 3 bases from V and 5 bases from J; bases unmatched to any gene: 13. CDR1 is SGHDT and CDR2 is YYEEEE in the germline V gene. The CDR3 DNA is TGTGCCAGCAGCTCGAACCTAAGACTAGCGGGAGGTTGGGAGACCCAGTACTTC. Translation gives CASSSNLRLAGGWETQYF.

As DNA, the CDR3 is TGTGCCAGCAGCTTCAGGGGAGAAGATACGCAGTATTTT. Protein: CASSFRGEDTQYF. The chain has TRBV7-2 and TRBJ2-3, with D perhaps matching TRBD1 (6 bases). Trimming pared 3 bases from V and 5 bases from J, leaving 9 bases between. The V gene's germline CDR1 is SGHTA and CDR2 FQGNSA. CDR3 length: 13 residues.